This T cell receptor (beta chain) was recovered during a study of blood T cell repertoires in COVID-19. Looking at the study overall: Sources were T cells, B-cell-depleted T cells, or PBMCs; the material itself was cDNA or gDNA.

Original methodology: Nucleated cell counts were estimated from reference gene primer amplification. Here immunoSEQ multiplex PCR was the method, and the copy in TCRdb shows in-frame clones only, minus some. Clone size and the V and J calls come from that table; the DNA yielded D and trimming. The table has approximately 380,000 clones, about 89% seen once. Germline loops: CDR1 SGHAT, CDR2 FQDESV (reference sequence). Trimming cost V 5 bases and J 7 bases; bases outside gene matches: 6. The CDR3 spans 13 residues. This sequence joins TRBV11-1 and TRBJ1-1; 8 nucleotides agree with TRBD1. The sequence derives from a woman in her 40s who had been exposed to COVID-19. Sequencing input: PBMCs or T cells enriched from blood (not recorded which). The CDR3 region is CASSKRTGIEAFF. CDR3 nucleotide sequence: TGTGCCAGCAGCAAGAGGACAGGGATTGAAGCTTTCTTT.